These 14 T cell receptor beta chains share one sample of origin, sequenced in a study of a mutant IDH1 vaccine in newly diagnosed glioma. Time point defined: week 5, during vaccination. Vaccination comprised doses that each held 300 ug of mutant IDH1 20-mer peptide, plus topical imiquimod. For these receptors, no antigen is known. TCRdb keeps only in-frame clones here, not all; method: immunoSEQ multiplex PCR. The sample lists 25,000 to 30,000 clones, 77% occurring once. Sequenced here: PBMCs, sampled from a glioma patient whose treatment included an IDH1 peptide vaccine. The receptors here all came from a man between 35 and 55 years old with glioma.

The sample holds one count of this clone. This chain uses TRBV6-6 with TRBJ2-1, with TRBD2 identical over 11 bases. Per the germline V gene, CDR1 is MNHNY and CDR2 is SVGAGI (reference sequence). This CDR3 has 15 residues. The V segment lost 6 bases and the J segment 4 bases; nucleotides outside the gene matches: 5. CDR3: CASSSRLAGYNEQFF. CDR3 nucleotide sequence: TGTGCCAGCAGCTCTCGACTAGCGGGGTACAATGAGCAGTTCTTC.

This clone appeared a few times. The CDR3 is CASSRTALSSYEQYV. The DNA for the CDR3 is TGTGCCAGCAGCCGGACAGCCTTAAGCTCCTACGAGCAGTACGTC. The rearrangement joins TRBV7-8 to TRBJ2-7; D possibly corresponds to TRBD1 (6 bases). From germline, CDR1 is SGHVS and CDR2 FQNEAQ. This CDR3 comprises 15 residues. Trimming took 5 bases from V and 0 from J, leaving 14 bases between them.

The rearrangement links TRBV15 to TRBJ1-2; a weak D match, TRBD1 (5 bases). The germline V and J ends were trimmed by 6 bases and 4 bases, with 9 bases remaining between them. Germline CDR1 is LNHNV and CDR2 is YYDKDF (reference sequence). This CDR3 has 12 residues. CDR3 in amino acids: CATRGVGYGYTF. In DNA form, the CDR3 reads TGTGCCACCAGAGGGGTCGGCTATGGCTACACCTTC. Combining the CDR3 with reference TRBV15 and TRBJ1-2 gives the whole variable domain DAMVIQNPRYQVTQFGKPVTLSCSQTLNHNVMYWYQQKSSQAPKLLFHYYDKDFNNEADTPDNFQSRRPNTSFCFLDIRSPGLGDTAMYLCATRGVGYGYTFGSGTRLTVV.

The CDR3: CASSLGGEGSYEQYV. CDR3 DNA sequence: TGTGCCAGCAGCTTAGGCGGGGAGGGCTCCTACGAGCAGTACGTC. The genes are TRBV4-1 and TRBJ2-7; 7 positions agree with TRBD2. The CDR3 is 15 amino acids. Germline CDR1 MGHRA, CDR2 YSYEKL.

This clone was counted a few times. This chain connects TRBV25-1 to TRBJ1-1; TRBD1 is a possible D gene (6 bases). Trimming took off 8 bases at V and 0 bases at J, with 13 bases between the two ends. This CDR3 has 14 residues. Per germline, CDR1 MGHDK and CDR2 SYGVNS. DNA for the CDR3: TGTGCCAGCGGGGGCGAGGTCATGAACACTGAAGCTTTCTTT. Translating it yields CASGGEVMNTEAFF.

The chain couples TRBV7-2 to TRBJ2-5; 9 positions agree with TRBD1. This CDR3 is built from 16 residues. V lost 5 bases and J lost 3; bases outside the gene matches: 10. Germline V lookup: CDR1 SGHTA, CDR2 FQGNSA. The CDR3 DNA is TGTGCCAGCAGCAACCCCGGGACAGGGATCAAAGAGACCCAGTACTTC. Translating it yields CASSNPGTGIKETQYF.

This sequence joins TRBV5-6 and TRBJ1-2; D might be TRBD1 (5 bases). CDR1 is SGHDT, CDR2 YYEEEE, per germline. Trimming pared 4 bases from V and 4 bases from J, leaving 14 bases between. The CDR3 is 14 residues long. CDR3 loop: CASSPRVYTYGYTF. DNA of the CDR3: TGTGCCAGCAGCCCCAGGGTTTACACCTATGGCTACACCTTC.

This chain connects TRBV7-2 to TRBJ1-5; D ambiguous. CDR1 is SGHTA and CDR2 is FQGNSA in the germline V gene. The CDR3 length is 17 residues. V was cut by 3 bases and J by 1 base, with 16 bases left in between. The CDR3 loop reads CASSLSVGSLSNQPQHF. For the CDR3, the DNA is TGTGCCAGCAGCTTGAGCGTCGGGTCCCTAAGCAATCAGCCCCAGCATTTT.

The V gene is TRBV6-1, the J gene TRBJ2-1; TRBD2 might be the D (5 bases). The CDR3 is made up of 14 amino acids. Germline assignment: CDR1 MNHNS and CDR2 SASEGT. V lost 6 bases to trimming and J lost 3 bases, with 12 bases between them. The CDR3 region is CASRPGLLYNEQFF. The DNA for the CDR3 is TGTGCCAGCAGACCCGGACTTCTCTACAATGAGCAGTTCTTC.

This chain connects TRBV6-6 to TRBJ1-1, with 7 bases identical to TRBD1. The CDR3 contains 16 residues. Germline V CDR1 and CDR2: MNHNY, SVGAGI (reference sequence). The trim removed 9 bases at V and 0 bases at J, leaving 13 bases unmatched. The CDR3 nucleotides read TGTGCCAGTTCGGACAGGTCAGGGTCCATGAACACTGAAGCTTTCTTT. It translates to CASSDRSGSMNTEAFF.

The chain couples TRBV4-3 to TRBJ2-2; TRBD2 matches 15 bases. Trimming at V came to 4 bases and at J to 3 bases, leaving 6 bases not matched to a gene. CDR1 is LGHNA, CDR2 YSLEER, per germline. The CDR3 spans 18 residues. The DNA for the CDR3 is TGCGCCAGCAGCCCTGGACTAGCGGGAGGGCCTGACACCGGGGAGCTGTTTTTT. It yields the protein CASSPGLAGGPDTGELFF.

This rearrangement joins TRBV11-2 to TRBJ2-5, with D unresolved. The CDR3 has 14 amino acids. Germline assignment: CDR1 SGHAT and CDR2 FQNNGV. Trimming stripped 6 bases from V and 3 bases from J, with 14 bases between. This CDR3 is CASSPRPGEETQYF. DNA of the CDR3: TGTGCCAGCAGTCCGCGGCCCGGAGAAGAGACCCAGTACTTC.

The sample holds a few counts of this clone. DNA for the CDR3: TGTGCCATCAGTGGCGTTGCTTCGGCAGCAGATACGCAGTATTTT. Protein sequence: CAISGVASAADTQYF. The genes are TRBV10-3 and TRBJ2-3; D remains unclear. Looked up from germline, CDR1 is ENHRY and CDR2 is SYGVKD. Trimming removed 4 bases from V and 4 bases from J, with 15 bases in between. This CDR3 spans 15 amino acids.

V and J are TRBV5-6 and TRBJ2-1; perhaps TRBD2 as D (6 bases). The germline CDR1 and CDR2 sequences are SGHDT and YYEEEE. The CDR3 covers 13 residues. Between the trimmed V and J ends, which lost 4 bases and 9 bases, there was a span of 14 bases. The CDR3 is CASSGRPHSEQFF. The CDR3 DNA reads as TGTGCCAGCAGCGGGAGGCCCCACAGTGAGCAGTTCTTC.